This entry describes one T cell receptor beta chain. This clone's antigen is unknown. Nothing much larger sits one base from this clone, and base qualities are not available. This sample is part of a study of blood T cell repertoires in COVID-19 (dated by TCRdb to 2019 to 2021). In the study overall: Samples covering the acute and convalescent phases of COVID-19 were provided by collaborators in the United States, Italy and Spain. Where HLA class I and class II types were available, the types were taken from metadata supplied by the sample provider, not from assay-based typing. Subjects who had been exposed to COVID-19, were actively infected with it, or had recovered from it provided the deeply sampled blood TCRbeta repertoires that made up the dataset. A de-identified subject ID, COVID-19 status, age in years and sex were almost always included in the sample metadata. The prospective study material was composed of cDNA or gDNA derived from T cells, B-cell-depleted T cells, or PBMCs. The repertoires were released in a freely available public database meant as a resource for research on the immune response to SARS-CoV-2. Samples were obtained from the ongoing ImmuneRACE study (first 160 participants) and from over a thousand subjects provided by 6 global collaborators. Study-level results and caveats: The quantity of clinical and demographic metadata differed by source and by participant and was supplied without curation.

Reading the germline V gene gives CDR1 KGHSH and CDR2 LQKENI. The trim is 3 bases for V and 5 bases for J, with a gap of 11 bases between the germline ends. The CDR3, cysteine through phenylalanine, is 14 amino acids long. Just the 42-base CDR3 DNA is kept, in frame starting at base 1. In the prospective study, participants were about 18 to 100 years old, resided in 24 geographic areas of the United States, and were enrolled through a virtual design. In the prospective study, cohorts were assigned on the basis of participant-reported clinical history obtained from a screening survey and a study questionnaire. Recovered participants in ImmuneRACE Cohort 3 were defined as having two consecutive negative NP/OP PCR tests, clearance from a healthcare professional, or resolution of symptoms. Mobile phlebotomists in the prospective study collected whole blood, serum and a nasopharyngeal or oropharyngeal swab from every participant. Over a 2-month period, participants in the prospective study had the option of providing additional blood draws and questionnaires. Blood samples from the prospective study were shipped frozen or at room temperature prior to DNA extraction.

The immunoSEQ Assay, a bias-controlled multiplex PCR, was used to amplify TCRbeta CDR3 regions from genomic DNA. In the source study's methods: The number of nucleated cells in each sample was estimated by amplification of reference gene primers within the assay. Sequence reads were collapsed and filtered to measure the absolute abundance of every unique TCRbeta CDR3 rearrangement. For each sample, productive Simpson clonality was calculated as the square root of Simpson's diversity index across productive rearrangements. As stored in TCRdb, this immuneACCESS dataset retains in-frame rearrangements with V and J assigned. A fraction of the clones does not appear; measured against another copy, unresolved V genes explain less than half of the discrepancy, and the remainder lacks a known reason. D and trimming come from the DNA, and the V and J calls and clone size come from that table. Present in this sample are fewer than 350,000 clones, 87% of which were seen just once. In total, the top ten clones hold about 5.5% of the sample.

Sequenced material: PBMCs or T cells enriched from blood (not recorded which). Here the chain combines TRBV18 and TRBJ2-1; perhaps TRBD2 is the D gene, with 6 bases matching. The sequence was obtained from a woman aged 40 to 55 who had recovered from COVID-19. The CDR3 in this case is CASSPTGVDNEQFF. The DNA is as follows: TGTGCCAGCTCACCGACGGGAGTTGACAATGAGCAGTTCTTC.